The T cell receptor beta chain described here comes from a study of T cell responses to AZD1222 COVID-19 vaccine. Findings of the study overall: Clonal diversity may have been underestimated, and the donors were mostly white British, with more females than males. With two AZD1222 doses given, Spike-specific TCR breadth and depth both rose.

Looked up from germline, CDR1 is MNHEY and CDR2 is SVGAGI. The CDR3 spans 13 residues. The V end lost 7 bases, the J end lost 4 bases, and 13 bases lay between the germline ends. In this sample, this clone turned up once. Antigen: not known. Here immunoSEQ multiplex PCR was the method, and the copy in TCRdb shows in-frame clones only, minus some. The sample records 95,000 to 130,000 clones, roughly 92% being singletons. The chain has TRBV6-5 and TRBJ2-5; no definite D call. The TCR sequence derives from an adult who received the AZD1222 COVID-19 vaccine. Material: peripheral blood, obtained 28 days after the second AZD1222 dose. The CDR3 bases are TGTGCCAGCACTCAGGAACAGAGAGAGACCCAGTACTTC. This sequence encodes CASTQEQRETQYF.